This TCR beta chain comes out of a study of immune heterogeneity within non-small cell lung tumors. Whole-study results and caveats: Both recurring identical dominant CDR3 beta clonotypes and site-unique high-frequency clones were observed across tumor sites within a patient.

It was a multiplex PCR that amplified TCR beta CDR3, with 32 V and 13 J primers. TCRdb ran MiXCR on the multiplex PCR reads and lists one entry per CDR3 protein. The sample consists of about 13,000 distinct CDR3 sequences, 23% of them appearing once. Trimming shortened V by 1 base and J by 0 bases, and 11 bases separated the two germline ends. The CDR3 loop spans 15 amino acids. CDR1 and CDR2 from the germline V gene are SGHRS and YFSETQ. In regard to this clonotype: The antigen remains unidentified. The conserved phenylalanine or tryptophan is not found at the CDR3 terminus, so this likely reflects a read error.

Template material for each sample was 550 to 700 ng of bulk tumor genomic DNA. While surgery was under way, several biopsies spaced far apart were taken per primary tumor. The cohort was untreated, with newly diagnosed non-small cell lung cancer undergoing curative surgery. This rearrangement joins TRBV5-1 to TRBJ2-7, with D maybe TRBD1 (5 bases). Sequenced sample: lung tumor tissue. The TCR originated in a man in his fifties or sixties with non-small cell lung cancer. The CDR3 DNA is TGCGCCAGCAGCTTGAAAGGGGCCATCTCCTACGAGCAGTACTTA. This sequence encodes CASSLKGAISYEQYL.